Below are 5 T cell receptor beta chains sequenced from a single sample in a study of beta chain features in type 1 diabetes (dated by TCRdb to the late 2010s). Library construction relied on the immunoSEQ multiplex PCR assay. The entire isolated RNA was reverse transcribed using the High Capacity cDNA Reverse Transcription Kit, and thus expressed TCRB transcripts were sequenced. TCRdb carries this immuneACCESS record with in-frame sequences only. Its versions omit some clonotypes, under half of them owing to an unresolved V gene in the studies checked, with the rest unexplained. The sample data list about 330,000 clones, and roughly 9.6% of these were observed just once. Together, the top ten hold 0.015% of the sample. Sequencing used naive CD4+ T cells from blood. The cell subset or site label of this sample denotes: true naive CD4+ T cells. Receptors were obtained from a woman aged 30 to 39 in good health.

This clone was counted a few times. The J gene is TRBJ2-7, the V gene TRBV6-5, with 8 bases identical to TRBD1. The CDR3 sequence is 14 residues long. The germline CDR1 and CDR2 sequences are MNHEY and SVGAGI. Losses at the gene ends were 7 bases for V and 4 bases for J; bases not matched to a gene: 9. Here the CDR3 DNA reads TGTGCCAGCACCCGGGACAGGACGGGGTACGAGCAGTACTTC. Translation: CASTRDRTGYEQYF.

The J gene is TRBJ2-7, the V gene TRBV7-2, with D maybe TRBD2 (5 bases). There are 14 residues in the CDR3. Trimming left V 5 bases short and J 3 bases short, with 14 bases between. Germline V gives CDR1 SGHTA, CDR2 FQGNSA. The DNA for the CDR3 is TGTGCCAGCAGCGTCGGCGCGGGCGACTACGAGCAGTACTTC. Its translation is CASSVGAGDYEQYF.

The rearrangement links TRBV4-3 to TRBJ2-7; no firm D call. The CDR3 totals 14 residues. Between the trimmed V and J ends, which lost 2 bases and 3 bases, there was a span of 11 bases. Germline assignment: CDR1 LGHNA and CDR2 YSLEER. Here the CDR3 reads CASSQSPGGYEQYF. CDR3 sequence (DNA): TGCGCCAGCAGCCAATCGCCGGGTGGCTACGAGCAGTACTTC.

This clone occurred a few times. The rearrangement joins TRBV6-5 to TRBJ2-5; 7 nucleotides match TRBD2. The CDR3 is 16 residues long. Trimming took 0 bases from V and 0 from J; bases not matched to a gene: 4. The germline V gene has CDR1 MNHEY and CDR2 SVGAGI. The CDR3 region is CASSYSGLPYQETQYF. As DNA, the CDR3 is TGTGCCAGCAGTTACTCGGGACTACCTTACCAAGAGACCCAGTACTTC.

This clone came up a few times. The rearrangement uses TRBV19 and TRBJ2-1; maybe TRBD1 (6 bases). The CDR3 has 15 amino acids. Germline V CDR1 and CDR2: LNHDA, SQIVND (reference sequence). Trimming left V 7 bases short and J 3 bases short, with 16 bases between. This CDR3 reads CASTKSPDSYNEQFF. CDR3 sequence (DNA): TGTGCCAGTACTAAATCCCCGGACAGCTACAATGAGCAGTTCTTC.